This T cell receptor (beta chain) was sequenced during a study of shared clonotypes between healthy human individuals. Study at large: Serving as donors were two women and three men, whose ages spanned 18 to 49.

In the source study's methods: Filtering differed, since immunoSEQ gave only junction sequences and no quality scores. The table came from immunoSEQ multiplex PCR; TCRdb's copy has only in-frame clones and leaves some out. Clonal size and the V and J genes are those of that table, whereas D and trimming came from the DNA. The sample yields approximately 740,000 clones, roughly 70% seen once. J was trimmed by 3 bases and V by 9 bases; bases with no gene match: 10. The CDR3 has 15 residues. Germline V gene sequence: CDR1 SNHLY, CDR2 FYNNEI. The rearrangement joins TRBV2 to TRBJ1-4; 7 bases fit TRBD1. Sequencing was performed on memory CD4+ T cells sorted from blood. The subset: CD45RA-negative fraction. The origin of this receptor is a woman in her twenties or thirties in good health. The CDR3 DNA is TGTGCCAGTTTCCGGGACAGTACTCCTAATGAAAAACTGTTTTTT. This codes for CASFRDSTPNEKLFF.